This T cell receptor (beta chain) was sequenced during a study of cytomegalovirus exposure and HLA in healthy donors. General study findings and limits: It has been reported that TCR beta sequences accurately predicted the HLA-A and HLA-B alleles of most subjects. A previous analysis found most TCR beta V segments productive roughly 87% or roughly 30% of the time. Compared with the roughly 700-donor mean, an Asian-associated ancestry cluster reportedly had fewer N-insertions, according to a later analysis.

Looked up from germline, CDR1 is GTSNPN and CDR2 is SVGIG (reference sequence). Trimming removed 5 bases at V and 0 bases at J, with 7 bases between. This CDR3 is built from 12 residues. Turning to this clone: Its matching antigen is unknown.

PCR involved 60 Vbeta and 13 Jbeta primers. TCRdb's table, derived via immunoSEQ multiplex PCR, lists solely in-frame clones and lacks some. The sample gives over 90,000 clones, 60% to 80% of which show up once; roughly 19% is in the top ten. Sequencing was performed on PBMCs. The J gene is TRBJ1-1, the V gene TRBV30; D is perhaps TRBD1 (5 bases). The sequence was collected from a woman aged 60-75 years in good health and CMV-seropositive. The CDR3 DNA reads as TGTGCCTGGGACAGAGTGAACACTGAAGCTTTCTTT. It yields the protein CAWDRVNTEAFF.